This T cell receptor beta chain was identified in a study of cytomegalovirus exposure and HLA in healthy donors (dated by TCRdb to 2015 to 2018). Looking at the study overall: An earlier analysis of roughly 500 of the donors reported roughly 300 Gb of sequence data and about 100 million unique TCR beta sequences from 150 million to 200 million T cells. About 300 gigabases of sequencing data and 70 million to 85 million unique TCR sequences were included in an early release covering roughly 700 HLA-typed donors. Of the approximately 370 genotyped donors, approximately 80% were placed in the genetic ancestry cluster associated with self-reported Caucasian donors. The study aimed to test whether signatures of past pathogen exposure could be identified by cataloging public T cell receptors. The study profiled the T cell repertoires of hundreds of subjects by immunosequencing and related them to cytomegalovirus serostatus. Along with the 666-subject first cohort, a separate validation cohort of over a hundred different subjects was used. High-throughput TCR immunosequencing, statistical association of individual TCRs with disease status, and machine learning were combined to predict cytomegalovirus infection status. To study patterns of TCR occurrence, a later analysis re-analyzed previously published TCR beta repertoires from 700 or so donors and added high-resolution HLA genotyping. Rather than using new phenotypic data, the later analysis identified candidate immune exposures from TCR beta sequences and from how often those sequences occurred across donors. In an earlier analysis of over 550 of the donors, high-throughput TCR beta sequencing was used to judge whether each TCR beta V gene segment behaved as functional or pseudogenic. Donor age, sex, ethnicity and CMV serostatus were compiled together with the repertoire data. In a later genetic analysis, genome-wide SNP genotypes for about three fifths of the roughly 670 donors were used, and that subset was treated as a discovery cohort. All discovery cohort repertoires had been generated using a single sequencing platform. HLA typing included class I and class II loci at four-digit resolution. Typing coverage varied by locus: about 629-640 donors for A, B, C, DRB1 and DQB1; more than 500 for DQA1; about 600 for DPA1; around 450 for DPB1. A handful of DR-DQ haplotypes were handled as single units for association and clustering because linkage in the cohort was strong. Across some 400 genotyped donors of the cohort, an average of approximately 200,000 unique TCR beta nucleotide sequences per donor were sequenced, and about a sixth of those sequences were non-productive.

Library construction relied on the immunoSEQ multiplex PCR assay. A mixture of 60 forward primers for TCR Vbeta segments and 13 reverse primers for TCR Jbeta segments was used in the multiplex PCR. Amplification of the CDR3 region of rearranged TCR beta genes was performed with a multiplex PCR assay on genomic DNA. The Illumina HiSeq System was used to sequence the amplified TCR beta libraries as 87-base-pair reads. On the study's bioinformatics: In a later analysis, tens of millions of unique TCR beta chains were counted across the roughly 700 repertoires, and around 10 million of these chains were shared by at least two donors. A nearest-neighbor algorithm error-corrected the raw reads and collapsed the reads into unique sequences, merging closely related sequences to remove PCR and sequencing errors. V, D and J gene segments were assigned by aligning CDR3 sequences to IMGT reference sequences. For a sequence to be retained, at least a six-nucleotide match to both a V gene segment and a J gene segment was required. Rearrangements were called productive when the CDR3 lacked stop codons and stayed in frame with V and J; all others were non-productive. CDR3 was defined by IMGT convention, running from the second conserved V-encoded cysteine to the conserved J-encoded phenylalanine. The earlier analysis of more than 450 of the donors excluded sequences that lacked an unambiguous match to a single V gene segment. An earlier analysis of approximately 590 of the donors called V segments functional above 56.7% productive rearrangements and segregating when the between-donor standard deviation exceeded 5%. A statistical classification framework was built to diagnose cytomegalovirus status from the catalog of TCR beta chain sequences. In a later analysis, V and J genes were assigned by comparing TCR nucleotide sequences against IMGT/GENE-DB human TR gene sequences. In a later analysis, CDR3 sequences and most-parsimonious VDJ recombination scenarios were assigned using the TCRdist pipeline. In a later analysis, each TCR beta chain was defined by its CDR3 amino acid sequence together with its V-gene family, and reads without a unique V-gene family were excluded. As a way to deal with suspected cross-contamination and a sequencing artifact, a later analysis dropped 450 to 700 nucleotide sequences that were highly shared and had low generation probability. A later analysis calculated a clonal expansion index for each public chain from normalized within-repertoire ranks of inferred template counts. Generation probabilities in a later analysis came from a VDJ recombination model fitted to out-of-frame rearrangements, and those results were checked against IGoR. Hypergeometric tests were used in a later analysis to score TCR-TCR, TCR-HLA and TCR-CMV co-occurrence, with a repertoire-size bias correction applied to the TCR pairs. False discovery rates were estimated in a later analysis by permuting HLA or CMV assignments 20 times. In a later analysis, co-occurring TCRs were grouped using DBSCAN, and TCRdist sequence similarity was added for clustering within HLA-allele-positive subsets. Co-occurrence clustering excluded repertoires with fewer than 30,000 or more than 120,000 public chains, plus five with anomalous nucleotide sharing. TCRdb provides this immuneACCESS table in a form limited to in-frame rearrangements. Some clones are lacking; in checked studies, under half of them reflect an unresolved V gene, and why the rest are absent is not known. V and J calls plus clone size are reproduced from that table; the DNA served to infer D and trimming. The table for this sample lists approximately 120,000 clones. Of the sample, just under 2% is held by the ten largest clones.

Unmatched junction bases come to 4, with V trimmed by 5 bases and J by 3 bases. From its cysteine to its phenylalanine, the CDR3 spans 14 amino acids. Only the CDR3 part of the read is kept: 42 bases, read in frame from the first base. Based on the germline V gene, the CDR1 and CDR2 sequences are ENHRY and SYGVKD. The cohort comprised 670 or so healthy bone marrow donors. Cohort members were all nominally healthy when sampled, although unrecorded immune exposures were likely present. The donor was CMV seronegative and was included in the group of a few hundred seronegative cohort members. Each donor provided a peripheral blood sample, and peripheral blood mononuclear cells were used for TCR beta sequencing. Genomic DNA was extracted from the blood cell samples with the Qiagen DNeasy Blood Extraction Kit. Study-level results and caveats: A later analysis found that most CMV-associated TCR beta chains appeared HLA-restricted, with HLA associations seemingly driven largely by CMV exposure. In a later analysis, several top co-occurrence clusters were reported to appear linked to parvovirus B19, influenza, CMV and Epstein-Barr virus. In an earlier analysis of about 600 of the donors, most TCR beta V segments appeared in productive rearrangements about 90% or about 30% of the time, broadly matching IMGT annotations. Because counts were too low, approximately 18 rarely observed V segments, including chromosome 9 orphons, were excluded from the earlier analysis of some 540 of the donors. Most TCR sequences were observed very rarely across donors, whereas some public TCRs were present in many individuals. Sequencing depth was assumed to be roughly uniform across donors in the presence/absence analyses, though that assumption may not hold. Some IMGT-functional V segments, including TRBV6-2 and TRBV6-3, could not be distinguished by the 87-base-pair reads and were therefore excluded. In a later analysis, the rate of TCR association differed among HLA loci, with DRB1 alleles having the most associated TCRs and HLA-C alleles having the fewest. For the cohort, immune exposure information was limited to CMV serostatus. In vitro tests confirmed that a few of the cytomegalovirus-associated TCR beta chains recognize cytomegalovirus antigens. A later analysis found that HLA-associated TCR beta chains were more clonally expanded and had lower generation probabilities than equally common non-associated chains. Correlated functional status among segregating V segments might reflect linkage disequilibrium, but an unknown experimental factor could not be ruled out. Because HLA typing was missing for some donors at each locus, association tests included only the typed subset. In a later genetic analysis, fewer N-insertions in productive TCRs were reported among donors in an Asian-associated ancestry cluster than the approximately 670-donor mean. In a later genetic analysis, a missense DCLRE1C variant was associated with V-gene and J-gene trimming of TCR beta chains, and the association was replicated in an independent cohort. A total of fewer than 200 TCR beta chains were listed by the study as associated with cytomegalovirus. A further reported finding was that TCR beta sequences accurately predicted the HLA-A and HLA-B alleles for most subjects in the first cohort. In this cohort, only TCR beta chains were sequenced, and detectable features were limited by the absence of alpha or paired-chain data. When HLA alleles, especially DR and DQ, strongly co-occurred, attributing TCR associations to individual alleles was difficult. A later analysis associated about 17,000 TCR beta sequences with specific HLA alleles at a false discovery rate of 0.05. The classifier was reported to diagnose cytomegalovirus status with high specificity and sensitivity in both the original cohort and the validation cohort. The authors suggested that the approach could potentially be generalized to other disease states and immunological phenotypes. A group of highly shared sequence variants was considered likely to be a technical artifact of the sequencing pipeline.

In regard to this clone: Its binding antigen is unknown.

The chain was built from TRBV10-3 and TRBJ2-3, and 8 junctional nucleotides match TRBD1. Material: PBMCs. This TCR came from a woman in her fifties or sixties in good health and CMV-seronegative. CDR3 loop: CAISKTGVTDTQYF. The nucleotides are TGTGCCATCAGTAAGACAGGGGTAACAGATACGCAGTATTTT.